These T cell receptor beta chains were read from a single sample in a study of blood T cell repertoires in COVID-19. TCRdb's copy holds only in-frame clones and misses some; the assay was immunoSEQ multiplex PCR. The sample carries around 140,000 clones, 70% to 90% recorded once. Sequenced input: peripheral blood. The receptors shown here come from a human donor with acute or convalescent COVID-19. The donor label of this sample is uncertain. Each CDR3 is given with its conserved first and last residue. Fields, in order: D gene, V gene, J gene, clone size, CDR3 protein, CDR3 DNA. The D gene is left open where the match is weak. A row's size may be missing; if present it is once, few, many or a size class.

>TRBD1|TRBV15|TRBJ1-1|.
CATGKTGGYTEAFF
TGTGCCACCGGTAAGACAGGGGGCTACACTGAAGCTTTCTTT
>TRBD1|TRBV6-5|TRBJ1-3|few
CASRRQGRGNTIYF
TGTGCCAGCAGGAGACAGGGGCGCGGAAACACCATATATTTT
>.|TRBV24-1|TRBJ1-1|.
CATSPAGEVTEAFF
TGTGCCACCAGCCCGGCTGGGGAGGTCACTGAAGCTTTCTTT
>TRBD1|TRBV19|TRBJ1-2|.
CASTSIRGTGFSDGGYTF
TGTGCCAGTACCTCTATCCGAGGGACAGGGTTTTCTGATGGTGGCTACACCTTC
>.|TRBV6-2/TRBV6-3|TRBJ1-1|.
CASSYSTANTEAFF
TGTGCCAGCAGTTACAGTACAGCAAACACTGAAGCTTTCTTT
>.|TRBV5-1|TRBJ2-2|once
CASSFGGSGYTGELFF
TGCGCCAGCAGCTTCGGCGGGTCGGGGTACACCGGGGAGCTGTTTTTT
>.|TRBV24-1|TRBJ2-3|.
CATSDTSIRSDTQYF
TGTGCCACCAGTGACACTAGTATTCGATCAGATACGCAGTATTTT
>.|TRBV6-2/TRBV6-3|TRBJ1-2|.
CASSYQRGPEGYTF
TGTGCCAGCAGTTACCAGCGGGGGCCGGAGGGCTACACCTTC
>TRBD1|TRBV29-1|TRBJ1-2|.
CSVARTGTGGYTF
TGCAGCGTCGCTCGGACAGGTACGGGCGGCTACACCTTC
>.|TRBV7-9|TRBJ1-1|.
CASSRQENTEAFF
TGTGCCAGCAGCAGACAAGAGAACACTGAAGCTTTCTTT
>.|TRBV19|TRBJ1-1|.
CASSIDLDAGDTEAFF
TGTGCCAGTAGTATAGACCTTGACGCGGGGGACACTGAAGCTTTCTTT
>TRBD1|TRBV27|TRBJ2-5|once
CASSFPGGETQYF
TGTGCCAGCAGTTTCCCAGGGGGTGAGACCCAGTACTTC
>.|TRBV27|TRBJ1-1|.
CASSRAENTEAFF
TGTGCCAGCAGTCGCGCCGAGAACACTGAAGCTTTCTTT
>TRBD2|TRBV7-9|TRBJ2-1|.
CASSVEGLAGAYNEQFF
TGTGCCAGCAGCGTTGAGGGACTAGCGGGGGCCTACAATGAGCAGTTCTTC
>TRBD1|TRBV20-1|TRBJ2-7|.
CSASRTGVLEQYF
TGCAGTGCTAGTCGGACAGGGGTGCTCGAGCAGTACTTC
>TRBD1|TRBV4-1|TRBJ1-1|.
CASSQWTGPNTEAFF
TGCGCCAGCAGCCAATGGACAGGGCCGAACACTGAAGCTTTCTTT
>.|TRBV12-1|TRBJ2-7|.
CASSHGTSGVYEQYF
TGTGCCAGCAGCCATGGGACTAGCGGGGTTTACGAGCAGTACTTC
>.|TRBV21-1|TRBJ2-5|.
CASSNEREAGETQYF
TGTGCCAGCAGCAACGAGCGGGAGGCCGGGGAGACCCAGTACTTC
>.|TRBV28|TRBJ1-1|few
CASMSGVEAFF
TGTGCCAGCATGTCGGGGGTTGAAGCTTTCTTT
>.|TRBV19|TRBJ1-5|.
CASSLGTLRWGYSNQPQHF
TGTGCCAGTAGTTTAGGGACTCTCCGGTGGGGATATAGCAATCAGCCCCAGCATTTT
>.|TRBV7-2|TRBJ1-1|.
CASSRSPNTEAFF
TGTGCCAGCTCGCGTAGCCCGAACACTGAAGCTTTCTTT
>.|TRBV5-1|TRBJ2-6|.
CASSLKRSRDLRANVLTF
TGCGCCAGCAGCTTAAAACGAAGCAGGGATTTAAGAGCCAACGTCCTGACTTTC
>TRBD1|TRBV6-6|TRBJ1-2|.
CASSYSRGPAYGYTF
TGTGCCAGCAGTTACTCGAGGGGGCCGGCCTATGGCTACACCTTC
>.|TRBV7-9|TRBJ2-6|.
CASSPDYLGANVLTF
TGTGCCAGCAGCCCGGACTATTTGGGGGCCAACGTCCTGACTTTC
>.|TRBV4-1|TRBJ2-2|once
CASSQPGKYTGELFF
TGCGCCAGCAGCCAACCAGGGAAGTACACCGGGGAGCTGTTTTTT